This is a list of T cell receptor beta chains from one sample in a study of T cells in Graves' hyperthyroidism and ophthalmopathy. TCRdb fed the multiplex PCR reads into MiXCR, producing one record per CDR3 protein. The sample shows roughly 250,000 distinct CDR3 sequences, approximately 23% of them seen only once. Material for sequencing was blood. The origin of the receptors is a young man with Graves' ophthalmopathy. Each CDR3 is given with its conserved first and last residue. Fields, in order: J gene, D gene, V gene, clone size, CDR3 protein, CDR3 DNA. The D gene is left open where the match is weak. The size entry is marked missing in some rows and otherwise reads once, few, many or a size class.

>TRBJ2-1|.|TRBV7-3|many
CASSPGPGHDNEQFF
TGTGCCAGCAGTCCTGGACCAGGGCACGACAATGAGCAGTTCTTC
>TRBJ2-4|.|TRBV4-1|few
CASSLARGIQYF
TGCGCCAGCAGCCTAGCTAGAGGCATTCAGTACTTC
>TRBJ1-5|.|TRBV2|many
CASRDGEGVGNQPQHF
TGTGCCAGCAGGGATGGTGAGGGCGTAGGCAATCAGCCCCAGCATTTT
>TRBJ2-3|.|TRBV27|.
CASSLSRATDTQYF
TGTGCCAGCAGTTTATCGAGGGCAACAGATACGCAGTATTTT
>TRBJ2-1|TRBD2|TRBV5-1|few
CASSLVQRGYNEQFF
TGCGCCAGCAGCTTGGTGCAGCGGGGGTACAATGAGCAGTTCTTC
>TRBJ1-3|TRBD1|TRBV7-8|.
CASSFTGAGNTIYF
TGTGCCAGCAGCTTTACAGGGGCTGGAAACACCATATATTTT
>TRBJ2-7|.|TRBV28|.
CASSRQRPYEQYF
TGTGCCAGCAGTCGACAGAGACCCTACGAGCAGTACTTC
>TRBJ2-3|TRBD1|TRBV28|.
CASSYRDSNTDTQYF
TGTGCCAGCAGTTATCGGGACAGCAACACAGATACGCAGTATTTT
>TRBJ1-1|.|TRBV19|.
CASTLGKGLGDTEAFF
TGTGCCAGTACCCTGGGAAAGGGTCTTGGGGACACTGAAGCTTTCTTT
>TRBJ2-7|.|TRBV19|.
CATSPGRTTGDEQYF
TGTGCCACCTCTCCGGGACGTACGACCGGGGACGAGCAGTACTTC
>TRBJ2-1|TRBD2|TRBV5-1|.
CASSLATSGRINNEQFF
TGCGCCAGCAGCTTGGCAACTAGCGGGAGGATAAACAATGAGCAGTTCTTC
>TRBJ2-7|TRBD2|TRBV7-8|.
CASSPRTSGRAGHEQYF
TGTGCCAGCAGCCCCCGGACTAGCGGGAGGGCCGGCCACGAGCAGTACTTC
>TRBJ2-7|.|TRBV27|few
CASSRGGTSYEQYF
TGTGCCAGCAGCCGAGGGGGAACTTCCTACGAGCAGTACTTC
>TRBJ2-1|.|TRBV28|many
CASYTLSTAGNEQFF
TGTGCCAGCTACACACTATCGACAGCAGGCAATGAGCAGTTCTTC
>TRBJ1-1|.|TRBV19|.
CASRESGRLNTEAFF
TGTGCCAGTAGAGAATCGGGACGTCTGAACACTGAAGCTTTCTTT
>TRBJ2-3|TRBD1|TRBV5-1|few
CASSFTGDATTDTQYF
TGCGCCAGCAGCTTCACAGGGGACGCCACCACAGATACGCAGTATTTT
>TRBJ2-2|.|TRBV6-2/TRBV6-3|.
CASRPFVTGELFF
TGTGCCAGCAGACCCTTTGTGACCGGGGAGCTGTTTTTT
>TRBJ2-5|.|TRBV20-1|many
CSARSGRGRETQYF
TGCAGTGCTAGATCAGGGAGAGGTAGAGAGACCCAGTACTTC
>TRBJ2-7|TRBD1|TRBV3-1|many
CASSFRDRAREQYF
TGTGCCAGCAGCTTCCGGGACAGGGCTCGGGAGCAGTACTTC
>TRBJ2-3|.|TRBV7-8|.
CASSLVRVTDTQYF
TGTGCCAGCAGCTTAGTGCGGGTCACAGATACGCAGTATTTT
>TRBJ2-1|.|TRBV2|.
CASSEREFGEQFF
TGTGCCAGCAGTGAACGGGAGTTCGGTGAGCAGTTCTTC
>TRBJ2-5|TRBD1|TRBV30|few
CAWSVEAGRTGKTYF
TGTGCCTGGAGTGTGGAGGCCGGGCGGACAGGGAAAACGTACTTC
>TRBJ1-5|TRBD1|TRBV20-1|.
CSASPSGGVQPQHF
TGCAGTGCCAGCCCCTCAGGGGGCGTTCAGCCCCAGCATTTT
>TRBJ1-5|.|TRBV6-5|many
CASSYGGGGLFSNQPQHF
TGTGCCAGCAGTTACGGTGGAGGGGGACTATTTAGCAATCAGCCCCAGCATTTT
>TRBJ1-5|.|TRBV19|.
CASSISRWGNQPQHF
TGTGCCAGTAGTATTAGCAGGTGGGGCAATCAGCCCCAGCATTTT
>TRBJ1-5|.|TRBV6-2/TRBV6-3|.
CASNPWGRADNQPQHF
TGTGCCAGCAACCCTTGGGGCAGGGCGGACAATCAGCCCCAGCATTTT
>TRBJ1-2|.|TRBV11-2|medium-sized
CASSEPPVRYGYTF
TGTGCCAGCAGCGAACCACCGGTCCGCTATGGCTACACCTTC
>TRBJ2-7|TRBD1|TRBV10-3|few
CAISERETGASYEQYF
TGTGCCATCAGTGAGCGTGAGACAGGGGCGTCCTACGAGCAGTACTTC
>TRBJ2-1|TRBD2|TRBV12-3/TRBV12-4|many
CASSPGRGTYNEQFF
TGTGCCAGCAGCCCCGGGAGGGGAACATACAATGAGCAGTTCTTC
>TRBJ1-3|TRBD1|TRBV19|once
CASSIEGRGDLNTIYF
TGTGCCAGTAGTATAGAGGGCAGGGGGGACTTAAACACCATATATTTT
>TRBJ2-1|TRBD2|TRBV20-1|.
CSARDKIGVAGESYNEQFF
TGCAGTGCTAGAGATAAGATAGGAGTAGCGGGAGAGTCCTACAATGAGCAGTTCTTC
>TRBJ2-5|TRBD2|TRBV28|.
CASSPSGLAGVETQYF
TGTGCCAGCAGTCCCTCCGGACTAGCGGGAGTAGAGACCCAGTACTTC
>TRBJ1-2|.|TRBV5-5|many
CASSPLTAQTSNYGYTF
TGTGCCAGCAGCCCGTTGACAGCGCAAACCTCTAACTATGGCTACACCTTC
>TRBJ2-5|TRBD2|TRBV15|.
CATSREYSGRETQYF
TGTGCCACCAGCAGAGAGTATAGCGGGAGAGAGACCCAGTACTTC
>TRBJ1-2|.|TRBV7-9|few
CATTKGYYGYTF
TGTGCCACCACTAAGGGGTACTATGGCTACACCTTC
>TRBJ2-1|.|TRBV5-1|few
CASSLEGGNEQFF
TGCGCCAGCAGCTTGGAGGGGGGAAATGAGCAGTTCTTC
>TRBJ2-1|TRBD1|TRBV5-1|.
CASSSGTGIYNEQFF
TGCGCCAGCAGCTCCGGGACAGGGATATACAATGAGCAGTTCTTC
>TRBJ2-7|.|TRBV19|.
CASSIAATSYEQYF
TGTGCCAGTAGTATAGCGGCCACATCCTACGAGCAGTACTTC
>TRBJ2-3|.|TRBV11-3|.
CASSGGSYLGTDTQYF
TGTGCCAGCAGCGGCGGCTCCTATCTCGGCACAGATACGCAGTATTTT
>TRBJ2-7|.|TRBV3-1|few
CASSRLTGESSYEQYF
TGTGCCAGCAGCCGGCTGACAGGCGAAAGCTCCTACGAGCAGTACTTC
>TRBJ1-4|.|TRBV4-1|once
CASSQDRGSSATNEKLSF
TGCGCCAGCAGCCAAGACAGGGGCAGTTCAGCAACTAATGAAAAACTGTCTTTT
>TRBJ1-1|.|TRBV11-2|many
CASRSPPGGGNTEAFF
TGTGCCAGCAGGTCCCCTCCTGGGGGGGGGAACACTGAAGCTTTCTTT
>TRBJ2-1|TRBD2|TRBV30|many
CAWSLAGGIDEQFF
TGTGCCTGGAGCTTGGCGGGAGGTATCGATGAGCAGTTCTTC
>TRBJ2-5|.|TRBV7-8|few
CASSSGRLSETQYF
TGTGCCAGCAGCTCAGGGCGACTGTCTGAGACCCAGTACTTC
>TRBJ1-1|.|TRBV20-1|.
CSASPGQNTEAFF
TGCAGTGCTTCTCCCGGACAGAACACTGAAGCTTTCTTT
>TRBJ2-3|TRBD2|TRBV24-1|few
CATSDWASGRTDTQYF
TGTGCCACCAGTGATTGGGCTAGCGGGAGGACGGATACGCAGTATTTT
>TRBJ1-1|TRBD1|TRBV29-1|few
CSVGQGTTEAFF
TGCAGCGTAGGACAGGGTACCACTGAAGCTTTCTTT
>TRBJ2-1|TRBD2|TRBV11-3|.
CASSPGTSGRNDQFF
TGTGCCAGCAGCCCCGGGACTAGCGGACGCAATGACCAGTTCTTC